A selection of T cell receptor beta chains follows, all from one sample in a study of blood T cell repertoires in COVID-19. Using immunoSEQ multiplex PCR, the repertoire was profiled, and TCRdb retains in-frame clones only, with some absent. Among 270,000 or so clones, 86% were seen once, and the ten largest hold less than 3%. Sequencing was done on a sample of peripheral blood. These receptors all come from a woman aged 25 to 39 with active or convalescent COVID-19. CDR3s include the opening cysteine and the closing phenylalanine or tryptophan. Fields, in order: clone size, D gene, V gene, CDR3 protein. D genes are given only for firm matches. Size is omitted from some rows. Given values are once, few, many or a class for expanded clones.

NA TRBD1 TRBV5-4 CASNHMDRINYGYTF
NA NA TRBV6-2/TRBV6-3 CASSYPSKAGVNTEAFF
NA TRBD1 TRBV27 CASRLLGGGAGYTF
NA TRBD1 TRBV6-4 CASSDSARGYGYTF
NA TRBD1 TRBV5-6 CASSSYRDRGREKLFF
NA TRBD1 TRBV30 CAWSVRAGGNTEAFF
NA TRBD1 TRBV7-9 CASSWRGGDEQFF
NA TRBD1 TRBV4-3 CASSQDGGGLGDTEAFF
NA NA TRBV19 CASRGTRTDSGNTIYF
NA TRBD1 TRBV5-6 CASSSRSGTGRNQPQHF
NA TRBD1 TRBV7-2 CASSRDRGYEQYF
NA TRBD2 TRBV10-3 CAIGVGGAADTQYF
NA NA TRBV5-8 CASSSGNWRSQETQYF
NA NA TRBV19 CASNPPGHSSGNTIYF
NA NA TRBV6-2/TRBV6-3 CASSIFIAGPNGYTF
NA TRBD1 TRBV7-2 CASSTSGTGSGQPQHF
NA TRBD1 TRBV5-4 CASSLVGTGGDGYTF
NA TRBD1 TRBV5-6 CASSLSTGDNQPQHF
few NA TRBV10-1 CASRERRGGPTNEKLFF
NA TRBD1 TRBV19 CASSPSTGREQYF
NA NA TRBV7-3 CASSLTRLGGDTQYF
NA TRBD2 TRBV7-2 CASKAGGSYEQYF
once NA TRBV6-5 CASNRAFDSHEQYF
NA NA TRBV18 CASSLYTGGLNTEAFF
NA NA TRBV5-4 CASSLRSEGETQYF
few TRBD1 TRBV7-6 CASSLGPTGVDSYGYTF
NA NA TRBV27 CASKEGGTEAFF
NA TRBD1 TRBV6-2/TRBV6-3 CASSYSGTGSYEQYF
NA NA TRBV4-1 CASSQVGVALHF
once NA TRBV29-1 CSVELFYEQYF
NA NA TRBV30 CAWRASDNSPLHF
NA NA TRBV9 CASSVVENTGELFF
NA TRBD2 TRBV6-1 CASSEALAGAASTDTQYF
few NA TRBV6-2/TRBV6-3 CASSSRAGGQPQHF
few TRBD1 TRBV9 CASSPRTGVGTEAFF
few TRBD2 TRBV7-2 CASSLGLAGSYEQYF
NA TRBD1 TRBV15 CATKQGYAEEVYGYTF
NA NA TRBV6-1 CASSEVVGGDGYTF
NA TRBD1 TRBV2 CASLDREALHF
NA NA TRBV28 CASSSLRQREETQYF
NA NA TRBV29-1 CSNRNRANNYGYTF
once TRBD1 TRBV2 CASSGPAPGQYNSPLHF
NA TRBD1 TRBV18 CASSMKTGNNYGYTF
few NA TRBV30 CAWSGTDYGYTF
NA TRBD1 TRBV5-1 CASSLSGQIGSPLHF
NA NA TRBV19 CASSTEDSYLGISSGNTIYF
NA TRBD1 TRBV6-5 CASSYDRARGYTF
once TRBD1 TRBV19 CASSTTGVGGPQHF
NA TRBD1 TRBV19 CASSIDDRGRGDTQYF
once NA TRBV25-1 CASSEWGVTEAFF
NA NA TRBV28 CASSFRGTGNTIYF
few TRBD1 TRBV6-2/TRBV6-3 CASSLDRENTEAFF
NA TRBD2 TRBV28 CATGLAGVRTDTQYF
NA TRBD1 TRBV2 CASGSGTGKLYGYTF
NA TRBD2 TRBV7-2 CASSPGLAGGSYEQYF